One T cell receptor beta chain is described in this entry. The antigen remains unidentified. This record comes from a study of T cells in Graves' hyperthyroidism and ophthalmopathy. About the research overall: The initial diagnosis was the point when peripheral blood was collected, ahead of any treatment. General study results and limits: Before onset, by a median of approximately 6.2 months, the model predicted ophthalmopathy. Within blood appeared most thyroid clonotypes that had expanded above 0.001.

The germline V gene encodes CDR1 MNHEY and CDR2 SMNVEV (reference sequence). The CDR3 has 16 residues. V was cut by 3 bases and J by 3 bases, with 14 bases left in between. RNA transcripts gave rise to amplified TCR beta CDR3 regions. HTBI primers were used for first-round RT-PCR of the TCR CDR3. Using its own MiXCR run on the multiplex PCR reads, TCRdb lists one record per CDR3 protein. Here the sample spans around 600,000 distinct CDR3 sequences, approximately 15% being singletons. Sequencing input: blood. The chain recombines TRBV27 with TRBJ2-2; D possibly uses TRBD1 or TRBD2 (6 bases each). This TCR came from a middle-aged woman with Graves' ophthalmopathy. The CDR3 spells CASSFLGGKDTGELFF. CDR3 in DNA: TGTGCCAGCAGTTTCCTAGGGGGGAAGGACACCGGGGAGCTGTTTTTT.